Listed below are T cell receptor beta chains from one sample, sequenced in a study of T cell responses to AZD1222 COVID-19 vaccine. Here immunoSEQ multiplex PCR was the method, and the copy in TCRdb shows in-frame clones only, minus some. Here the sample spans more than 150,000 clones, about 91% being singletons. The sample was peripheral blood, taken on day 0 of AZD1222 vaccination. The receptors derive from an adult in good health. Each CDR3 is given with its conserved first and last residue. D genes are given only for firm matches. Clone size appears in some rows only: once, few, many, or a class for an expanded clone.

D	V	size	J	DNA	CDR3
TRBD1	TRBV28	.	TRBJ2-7	TGTGCCAGCAGTTTAAGTCAAGGGGGCGTATACGAGCAGTACTTC	CASSLSQGGVYEQYF
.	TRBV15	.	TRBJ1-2	TGTGCCACCAGCAGCTCCCTACGGGGCCAGATAGGCTATGGCTACACCTTC	CATSSSLRGQIGYGYTF
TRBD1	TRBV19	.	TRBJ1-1	TGTGCCAGTAGTATGGTCCCCAGGGGGGCCACTGAAGCTTTCTTT	CASSMVPRGATEAFF
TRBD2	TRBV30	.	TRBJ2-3	TGTGCCTGGAGTTTTGGACTAGCACTTTTTAGCACAGATACGCAGTATTTT	CAWSFGLALFSTDTQYF
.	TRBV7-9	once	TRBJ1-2	TGTGCCAGCAGCTTAGGGAACAGGGCTGGGGGCTACACCTTC	CASSLGNRAGGYTF
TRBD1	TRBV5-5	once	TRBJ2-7	TGTGCCAGCAGCACGAGACAGGGGGCAGCCTACGAGCAGTACTTC	CASSTRQGAAYEQYF
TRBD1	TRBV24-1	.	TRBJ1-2	TGTGCCACCAGTGACCTACAGGGGGAAGGCTACACCTTC	CATSDLQGEGYTF
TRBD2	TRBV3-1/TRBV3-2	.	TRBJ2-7	TGTGCCAGCAACCGGGGGGGCTACGAGCAGTACTTC	CASNRGGYEQYF
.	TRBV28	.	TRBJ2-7	TGTGCCAGCAGGCCTCCTGAGGGTTACGAGCAGTACTTC	CASRPPEGYEQYF
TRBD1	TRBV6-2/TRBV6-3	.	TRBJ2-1	TGTGCCAGCAGTCTGACAGGGGGTTATTACAATGAGCAGTTCTTC	CASSLTGGYYNEQFF
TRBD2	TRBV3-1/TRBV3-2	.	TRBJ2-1	TGTGCCAGCACCTCACAAACTAGCGGGAAAGGCAATGAGCAGTTCTTC	CASTSQTSGKGNEQFF
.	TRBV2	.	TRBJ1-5	TGTGCCAGCAGGGTGGGGGGATCCCAGCCCCAGCATTTT	CASRVGGSQPQHF
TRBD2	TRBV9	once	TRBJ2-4	TGTGCCAGCAGCGAAGGGACTAGCGTTCTAGCCAAAAACATTCAGTACTTC	CASSEGTSVLAKNIQYF
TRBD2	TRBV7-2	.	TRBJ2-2	TGTGCCAGCAAAAATAGCGGGGGGGCCAACACCGGGGAGCTGTTTTTT	CASKNSGGANTGELFF
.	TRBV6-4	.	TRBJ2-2	TGTGCCAGCAGTGACGGTGACAGGGGGGAGCTGTTTTTT	CASSDGDRGELFF
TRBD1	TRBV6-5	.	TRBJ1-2	TGTGCCAGCAGTCGACAGGGGGCGAGCTATGGCTACACCTTC	CASSRQGASYGYTF
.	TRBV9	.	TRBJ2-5	TGTGCCAGCAGCGTAGGGCCAGGGCACCTTCAAGAGACCCAGTACTTC	CASSVGPGHLQETQYF
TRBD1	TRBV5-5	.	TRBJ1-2	TGTGCCAGCAGCTTGCTCAGGGGGCGGATTGGCTATGGCTACACCTTC	CASSLLRGRIGYGYTF
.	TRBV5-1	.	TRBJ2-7	TGCGCCAGCAGCTTGGACGGTACAGCTACTTCCTACGAGCAGTACTTC	CASSLDGTATSYEQYF
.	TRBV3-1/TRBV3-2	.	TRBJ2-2	TGTGCCAGCAGCCCACAGGGTATGACGACCGGGGAGCTGTTTTTT	CASSPQGMTTGELFF
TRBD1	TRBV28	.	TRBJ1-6	TGTGCCAGCAGTCCCAGGGGGCGCTTGAATTCACCCCTCCACTTT	CASSPRGRLNSPLHF
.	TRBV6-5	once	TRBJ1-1	TGTGCCAGCAGTAAGACACAGAACACTGAAGCTTTCTTT	CASSKTQNTEAFF
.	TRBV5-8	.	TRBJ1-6	TGTGCCAGCAGCTCGGGACTGATAAATTCACCCCTCCACTTT	CASSSGLINSPLHF
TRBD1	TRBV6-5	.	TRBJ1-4	TGTGCCAGCAGTCCTCGACAGGGAGGTGAAAAACTGTTTTTT	CASSPRQGGEKLFF
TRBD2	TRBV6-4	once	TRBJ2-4	TGTGCCAGCAGTCCTAGCGGCTCGTCAAACATTCAGTACTTC	CASSPSGSSNIQYF
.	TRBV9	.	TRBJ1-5	TGTGCCAGCAGCGTAGGACAGGGCAATCAGCCCCAGCATTTT	CASSVGQGNQPQHF
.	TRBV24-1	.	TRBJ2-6	TGTGCCACCAGTGACCCTAGACAGCCATGGGCCAACGTCCTGACTTTC	CATSDPRQPWANVLTF
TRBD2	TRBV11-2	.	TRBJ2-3	TGTGCCAGCAGCTTGGACGAGCGGGGGGCATTCTTCACAGATACGCAGTATTTT	CASSLDERGAFFTDTQYF
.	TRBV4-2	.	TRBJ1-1	TGTGCCAGCAGCCAAGTAGCGGGGTCCACTGAAGCTTTCTTT	CASSQVAGSTEAFF
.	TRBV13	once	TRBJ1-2	TGTGCCAGCAAATACAGGGAATTTGACTATGGCTACACCTTC	CASKYREFDYGYTF
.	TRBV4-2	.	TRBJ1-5	TGTGCCAGCAGCCAGGGGGCTCGGGACAATCAGCCCCAGCATTTT	CASSQGARDNQPQHF
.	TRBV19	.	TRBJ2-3	TGTGCCAGTAGTATGGATTCAGGGGTGGTCACAGATACGCAGTATTTT	CASSMDSGVVTDTQYF
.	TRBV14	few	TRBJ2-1	TGTGCCAGCAGCCAACTAGCCAGCTCCTACAATGAGCAGTTCTTC	CASSQLASSYNEQFF
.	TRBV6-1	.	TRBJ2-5	TGTGCCAGCAACAAACCAGACCAAGAGACCCAGTACTTC	CASNKPDQETQYF
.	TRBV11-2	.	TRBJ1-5	TGTGCCAGGTTTTCCGAACAGCCCCAGCATTTT	CARFSEQPQHF
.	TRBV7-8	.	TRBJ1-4	TGTGCCAGCAGCCGAAGCAAGGGTTCCGTAGGGTCCCTCGTTTTT	CASSRSKGSVGSLVF
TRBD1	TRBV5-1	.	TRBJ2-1	TGCGCCAGCAGCCCCGACAGGGGGGCGTACAATGAGCAGTTCTTC	CASSPDRGAYNEQFF
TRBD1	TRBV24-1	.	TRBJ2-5	TGTGCCACCAGTGATTCTTGGGGACAGGGAGGTGAGACCCAGTACTTC	CATSDSWGQGGETQYF
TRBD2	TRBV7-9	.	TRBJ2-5	TGTGCCAGCAGCCCCGTTGGTAGCGGGCTCAGGACCCAGTACTTC	CASSPVGSGLRTQYF
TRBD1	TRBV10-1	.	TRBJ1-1	TGCGCCAGCAGTGTGGACAGGGGAGCTGAAGCTTTCTTT	CASSVDRGAEAFF
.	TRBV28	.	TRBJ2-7	TGTGCCAGCAGTCCACCGAGACCGATTTCCTACGAGCAGTACTTC	CASSPPRPISYEQYF